These 24 T cell receptor beta chains were all obtained from the same sample, sequenced in a study of blood T cell repertoires in COVID-19. The repertoire was sequenced with immunoSEQ multiplex PCR; TCRdb's copy has only in-frame clones and lacks some. Here the sample spans some 110,000 clones, about 84% being singletons. The sample was peripheral blood. The receptors derive from a human donor in a cohort sampled during active COVID-19.

The chain employs TRBV3-1 (or the pseudogene TRBV3-2) and TRBJ2-3; 7 nucleotides line up with TRBD1. This CDR3 is built from 13 residues. Per the germline V gene, CDR1 is LGHDT and CDR2 is YNNKEL (reference sequence). Losses at the gene ends were 3 bases for V and 6 bases for J; bases not matched to a gene: 3. In nucleotides, the CDR3 is TGTGCCAGCAGCCATCGGGGACAGGATACGCAGTATTTT. Encoded protein: CASSHRGQDTQYF.

V and J are TRBV27 and TRBJ2-7, with 10 positions matching TRBD2. This CDR3 has 16 amino acids. The junction had 7 bases not matched to a gene; V was cut back by 0 bases and J by 5 bases. CDR1 and CDR2 (germline): MNHEY, SMNVEV (reference sequence). The CDR3 protein is CASSLSPSGSGDEQYF. The CDR3 region has the DNA TGTGCCAGCAGTTTATCTCCTAGCGGGAGTGGCGACGAGCAGTACTTC.

This clone was found once. The rearrangement joins TRBV5-4 to TRBJ2-5; D gene unclear. The germline gives CDR1 SGHNT, CDR2 YYREEE (reference sequence). The CDR3 runs 13 residues. V was trimmed by 4 bases and J by 4 bases, leaving 11 bases between them. The CDR3 coding sequence is TGTGCCAGCAGCCCAAGTTCCGGAGAGACCCAGTACTTC. Translating it yields CASSPSSGETQYF.

The V call is TRBV5-1, the J call TRBJ2-1, with TRBD2 identical over 14 bases. CDR3 length: 17 residues. Germline CDR1 and CDR2: SGHRS and YFSETQ. The V segment lost 3 bases and the J segment 9 bases; nucleotides outside the gene matches: 11. The CDR3 bases are TGCGCCAGCAGCTGGGGACTAGCGGGAGAGAGGAACAGTGAGCAGTTCTTC. Encoded protein: CASSWGLAGERNSEQFF.

V usage is TRBV5-1 and J usage is TRBJ2-5; D is possibly TRBD1 (7 bases). This CDR3 is 15 amino acids long. V was clipped by 5 bases and J by 2 bases, with 16 bases between them. The germline V gene encodes CDR1 SGHRS and CDR2 YFSETQ. The CDR3 bases are TGCGCCAGCAGTTACAGGGGAGGAATGCAAGAGACCCAGTACTTC. It is translated as CASSYRGGMQETQYF.

The chain recombines TRBV19 with TRBJ2-7; 8 bases agree with TRBD1. The germline gives CDR1 LNHDA, CDR2 SQIVND (reference sequence). The V and J ends lost 1 base and 4 bases, in that order; junction bases with no gene match: 3. The CDR3 runs to 14 residues. The DNA of the CDR3 is TGTGCCAGTAGTATAGGGACAGGGCGGTACGAGCAGTACTTC. The encoded protein is CASSIGTGRYEQYF.

This chain links TRBV27 with TRBJ1-3, with 8 positions matching TRBD1. With 3 bases clipped from V and 4 bases from J, the junction kept 8 bases outside the gene matches. The CDR3 runs to 16 residues. The germline CDR1 and CDR2 sequences are MNHEY and SMNVEV (reference sequence). In DNA form, the CDR3 reads TGTGCCAGCAGTTTGTCCGGGACAGGAGCGGGAAACACCATATATTTT. It translates to CASSLSGTGAGNTIYF.

This clone was seen at least ten times. V and J are TRBV7-9 and TRBJ2-1; TRBD2 is a possible D gene (5 bases). Trimming removed 7 bases from V and 0 bases from J, with 19 bases in between. Germline V gives CDR1 SEHNR, CDR2 FQNEAQ (reference sequence). The CDR3 has 17 residues. The CDR3 DNA reads as TGTGCCAGCACCGATACCCAGCGGCACATCTCCTACAATGAGCAGTTCTTC. Protein: CASTDTQRHISYNEQFF. Variable domain in full (rest from reference TRBV7-9 and TRBJ2-1): DTGVSQNPRHKITKRGQNVTFRCDPISEHNRLYWYRQTLGQGPEFLTYFQNEAQLEKSRLLSDRFSAERPKGSFSTLEIQRTEQGDSAMYLCASTDTQRHISYNEQFFGPGTRLTVL.

The chain links TRBV5-1 to TRBJ2-1; D uncertain. Per the germline V gene, CDR1 is SGHRS and CDR2 is YFSETQ. The ends were cut back, 4 bases at V and 6 bases at J, with 17 bases in the middle. This CDR3 comprises 15 residues. The CDR3 reads CASSTALLPRNEQFF. The CDR3 coding sequence is TGCGCCAGCAGCACAGCCTTGTTGCCCCGCAATGAGCAGTTCTTC.

The rearrangement uses TRBV9 and TRBJ1-4; no definite D call. CDR3 length: 14 residues. Germline V gene sequence: CDR1 SGDLS, CDR2 YYNGEE. V dropped 5 bases and J dropped 6 bases, with 14 bases sitting between them. The CDR3 DNA reads TGTGCCAGCAGTCCTCTTAGATCCGATGAAAAACTGTTTTTT. This codes for CASSPLRSDEKLFF.

The rearrangement uses TRBV27 and TRBJ1-2; D is perhaps TRBD1 (6 bases). The CDR3 is made up of 11 amino acids. Germline CDR1 MNHEY, CDR2 SMNVEV (reference sequence). The V end lost 4 bases, the J end lost 8 bases, and 8 bases lay between the germline ends. The CDR3 protein is CASSSGGGYTF. For the CDR3, the DNA is TGTGCCAGCAGTTCGGGGGGCGGCTACACCTTC.

V is TRBV11-2 and J is TRBJ1-2, with a weak D call TRBD1 (6 bases). Germline CDR1 is SGHAT and CDR2 is FQNNGV. This CDR3 has 14 amino acids. Deletions cut 2 bases from V and 5 bases from J, with 12 bases between. CDR3 bases: TGTGCCAGCAGCTTAATAGGGGGTGTGTATGGCTACACCTTC. This encodes CASSLIGGVYGYTF.

In its sample, this clone was seen once. The chain joins TRBV7-2 to TRBJ2-7; 8 bases are a match to TRBD1. The junction had 9 bases not matched to a gene; V was cut back by 5 bases and J by 0 bases. Germline V CDR1 and CDR2: SGHTA, FQGNSA. The CDR3 has 16 amino acids. CDR3 residues: CASSEIRDRRSYEQYF. The CDR3 bases are TGTGCCAGCAGCGAGATACGGGACAGGCGCTCCTACGAGCAGTACTTC.

The V gene is TRBV28, the J gene TRBJ2-2, with 7 nucleotides matching TRBD2. The CDR3 is 16 amino acids. The V and J ends lost 1 base and 4 bases, in that order; junction bases with no gene match: 6. Germline CDR1 and CDR2: MDHEN and SYDVKM. The CDR3 DNA follows: TGTGCCAGCAGTTTATTTCGCGGGGGAGGCACCGGGGAGCTGTTTTTT. Translated, it gives CASSLFRGGGTGELFF.

The rearrangement links TRBV4-3 to TRBJ2-4, with D perhaps matching TRBD2 (6 bases). With 1 base removed from V and 0 bases from J, the gap between germline ends came to 25 bases. The CDR3 totals 21 residues. Germline lookup yields CDR1 LGHNA and CDR2 YSLEER. The CDR3 reads CASSQVGTGLGTSIAKNIQYF. DNA for the CDR3: TGCGCCAGCAGCCAAGTAGGGACGGGACTGGGAACCTCTATAGCCAAAAACATTCAGTACTTC.

The chain links TRBV21-1 to TRBJ1-1. TRBV21-1 is deemed a pseudogene. The CDR3 is 15 amino acids. CDR3 loop: CASSSPPGENAEAFF. The CDR3 DNA reads as TGTGCCAGCAGCTCACCCCCCGGGGAGAATGCTGAAGCTTTCTTT.

The chain couples TRBV6-5 to TRBJ1-4; D is perhaps TRBD1 (5 bases). Trimming left V 10 bases short and J 8 bases short, with 17 bases between. Germline V gene lookup returns CDR1 MNHEY and CDR2 SVGAGI. The CDR3 has 13 amino acids. The CDR3 loop is CATPGGLREKLFF. The CDR3, as DNA: TGTGCCACCCCTGGGGGGTTAAGGGAAAAACTGTTTTTT.

This chain links TRBV5-1 with TRBJ2-1, with 11 nucleotides matching TRBD2. The junction had 7 bases not matched to a gene; V was cut back by 9 bases and J by 2 bases. Germline-derived CDR1 and CDR2 are SGHRS and YFSETQ. The CDR3 runs 15 residues. The CDR3 here is CANYSGREPYNEQFF. As DNA, the CDR3 is TGCGCCAACTATAGCGGGAGGGAACCCTACAATGAGCAGTTCTTC.

In this sample, this clone turned up many times. V gene TRBV7-9 combines with J gene TRBJ2-7, with 15 positions matching TRBD2. The CDR3 length is 17 residues. Germline CDR1 SEHNR, CDR2 FQNEAQ (reference sequence). V shed 8 bases, J shed 2 bases, and the junction held 10 bases outside the gene matches. CDR3 coding DNA: TGTGCCAGCGGTGGGGGGACTAGCGGGAGGCCCCCCTACGAGCAGTACTTC. It specifies CASGGGTSGRPPYEQYF.

This rearrangement joins TRBV5-1 to TRBJ2-5; 13 bases match TRBD2. V shed 3 bases, J shed 5 bases, and the junction held 10 bases outside the gene matches. Germline V CDR1 and CDR2: SGHRS, YFSETQ. The CDR3 is 17 residues long. CDR3: CASSSGLAGFGVETQYF. The CDR3 DNA follows: TGCGCCAGCAGCTCGGGACTAGCGGGATTTGGTGTGGAGACCCAGTACTTC.

CDR3 protein: CASSPPGLAGNEQFF. For the CDR3, the DNA is TGTGCCAGCTCACCTCCGGGACTAGCAGGCAATGAGCAGTTCTTC. The chain is built from TRBV18 and TRBJ2-1; 9 bases map to TRBD2. The CDR3 runs 15 residues. V gave up 3 bases and J gave up 6 bases; unmatched junction bases: 6. Germline V lookup: CDR1 KGHSH, CDR2 LQKENI. The complete variable domain, with remaining parts taken from reference TRBV18 and TRBJ2-1, reads NAGVMQNPRHLVRRRGQEARLRCSPMKGHSHVYWYRQLPEEGLKFMVYLQKENIIDESGMPKERFSAEFPKEGPSILRIQQVVRGDSAAYFCASSPPGLAGNEQFFGPGTRLTVL.

The chain couples TRBV24-1 to TRBJ2-3; D remains ambiguous. In germline, CDR1 is KGHDR, CDR2 SFDVKD. V was cut by 3 bases and J by 4 bases, with 4 bases left in between. The CDR3 spans 12 residues. CDR3 DNA: TGTGCCACCAGTGATAAGCCAGATACGCAGTATTTT. It encodes CATSDKPDTQYF.

This sequence joins TRBV5-1 and TRBJ2-3; possibly TRBD1 for D (5 bases). The CDR3 totals 13 residues. The germline V gene has CDR1 SGHRS and CDR2 YFSETQ. V was pared by 0 bases and J by 9 bases, with 11 bases between. The DNA for the CDR3 is TGCGCCAGCAGCTTGGTTACAGGCGAGACGCAGTATTTT. It codes for CASSLVTGETQYF.

The chain carries TRBV25-1 and TRBJ2-7, with D perhaps matching TRBD2 (5 bases). The CDR3 contains 15 residues. With 2 bases removed from V and 1 base from J, the gap between germline ends came to 12 bases. Germline V gene lookup returns CDR1 MGHDK and CDR2 SYGVNS. CDR3 loop: CASSELRTGSYEQYF. DNA for the CDR3: TGTGCCAGCAGTGAACTCAGGACTGGGTCCTACGAGCAGTACTTC.